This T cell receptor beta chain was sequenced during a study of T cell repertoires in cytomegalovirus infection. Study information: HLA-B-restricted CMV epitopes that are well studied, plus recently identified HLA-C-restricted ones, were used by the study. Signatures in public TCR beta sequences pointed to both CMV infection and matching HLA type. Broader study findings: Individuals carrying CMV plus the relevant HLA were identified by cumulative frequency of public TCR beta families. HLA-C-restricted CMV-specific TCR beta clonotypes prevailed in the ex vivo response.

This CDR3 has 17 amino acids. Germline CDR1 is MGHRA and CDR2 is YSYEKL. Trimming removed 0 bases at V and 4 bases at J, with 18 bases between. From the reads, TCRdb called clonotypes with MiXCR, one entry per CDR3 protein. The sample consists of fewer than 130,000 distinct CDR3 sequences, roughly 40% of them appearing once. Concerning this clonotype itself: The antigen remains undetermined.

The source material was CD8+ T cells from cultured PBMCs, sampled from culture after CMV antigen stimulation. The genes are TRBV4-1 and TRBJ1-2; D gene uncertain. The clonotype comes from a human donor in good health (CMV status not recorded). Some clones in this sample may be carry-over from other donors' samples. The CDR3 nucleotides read TGCGCCAGCAGCCAAGAATTGGTGGCAGATCCCCTCTATGGCTACACCTTC. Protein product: CASSQELVADPLYGYTF.